One sample yielded the 11 T cell receptor beta chains listed below, sequenced in a study of shared clonotypes between healthy human individuals. Data came from immunoSEQ multiplex PCR; TCRdb stores just in-frame clones and leaves some out. This sample carries around 1.6 million clones, approximately 98% of them seen once, and the ten largest clones take 0.4% to 0.45%. The sequenced sample was naive CD4+ T cells sorted from blood. Subset of the sample: CD45RA+ positively selected. These receptors came from a man aged 25-40 years in good health.

This sequence joins TRBV15 and TRBJ1-2, with D perhaps matching TRBD1 (5 bases). The V end lost 4 bases, the J end lost 9 bases, and 18 bases lay between the germline ends. The CDR3 covers 14 residues. CDR1 is LNHNV and CDR2 is YYDKDF in the germline V gene (reference sequence). DNA of the CDR3: TGTGCCACCAGCACTCCGGGGGGGACGAAGAGCTACACCTTC. Its protein is CATSTPGGTKSYTF.

The chain employs TRBV5-1 and TRBJ2-3, with D unresolved. V gave up 0 bases and J gave up 4 bases, with 9 bases separating them. Germline-derived CDR1 and CDR2 are SGHRS and YFSETQ. The CDR3 is 14 amino acids. The CDR3 DNA follows: TGCGCCAGCAGCTTGGCGGTAGGGTCAGATACGCAGTATTTT. It specifies CASSLAVGSDTQYF.

On this clone itself: A junction end diverges from the germline sequence, so it may reflect a read error. The chain recombines TRBV29-1 with TRBJ1-2; maybe TRBD1 (5 bases). This CDR3 comprises 10 residues. Germline loops: CDR1 SQVTM, CDR2 ANQGSEA. CDR3 region: CSVKGVQFQF. DNA for the CDR3: TGCAGCGTTAAAGGGGTCCAGTTTCAATTC. The full variable domain, rest sourced from reference TRBV29-1 and TRBJ1-2, is SAVISQKPSRDICQRGTSLTIQCQVDSQVTMMFWYRQQPGQSLTLIATANQGSEATYESGFVIDKFPISRPNLTFSTLTVSNMSPEDSSIYLCSVKGVQFQFGSGTRLTVV.

The CDR3 is CASSFRPGSYEQYF. CDR3 nucleotide sequence: TGTGCCAGCAGTTTTAGGCCTGGGAGCTACGAGCAGTACTTC. This chain links TRBV28 with TRBJ2-7; perhaps TRBD2 as D (5 bases). Trimming took off 3 bases at V and 3 bases at J, with 12 bases between the two ends. This CDR3 has 14 amino acids. Germline V gene sequence: CDR1 MDHEN, CDR2 SYDVKM.

The V gene is TRBV9, the J gene TRBJ2-3; 11 bases map to TRBD2. V was pared by 4 bases and J by 1 base, with 11 bases of the junction left unmatched. Per the germline V gene, CDR1 is SGDLS and CDR2 is YYNGEE. The length of the CDR3 is 18 residues. Written as DNA, the CDR3 is TGTGCCAGCAGCACCCGGACACTAGCGGGAGCGGGCACAGATACGCAGTATTTT. As protein: CASSTRTLAGAGTDTQYF.

This clone was found once. V and J are TRBV7-8 and TRBJ2-7, with 14 bases fitting TRBD2. The junction had 6 bases not matched to a gene; V was cut back by 3 bases and J by 5 bases. Per germline, CDR1 SGHVS and CDR2 FQNEAQ. This CDR3 spans 16 amino acids. The CDR3 DNA is TGTGCCAGCAGCTTTGGACTAGCGGGAGGTTCCCACGAGCAGTACTTC. This gives the protein CASSFGLAGGSHEQYF.

The V and J genes are TRBV11-2 and TRBJ2-7; 7 nucleotides line up with TRBD1. CDR1 and CDR2 from the germline V gene are SGHAT and FQNNGV. V shed 4 bases, J shed 9 bases, and the junction held 9 bases outside the gene matches. CDR3 length equals 13 residues. The CDR3 DNA reads TGTGCCAGCAGCTCCCTGAACAGGGGCGGGCAGTACTTC. Translated: CASSSLNRGGQYF.

V is TRBV28 and J is TRBJ2-2, with a tentative D call TRBD2 (5 bases). The V end lost 8 bases, the J end lost 1 base, and 8 bases lay between the germline ends. There are 13 residues in the CDR3. Germline V gives CDR1 MDHEN, CDR2 SYDVKM. The CDR3 spells CASGRENTGELFF. CDR3 coding DNA: TGTGCCAGCGGGAGAGAGAACACCGGGGAGCTGTTTTTT.

The V and J genes are TRBV18 and TRBJ1-5; D might be TRBD1 (5 bases). V lost 0 bases and J 5 bases, leaving 11 bases between the germline ends. The CDR3 is 15 amino acids. CDR1 is KGHSH and CDR2 is LQKENI in the germline V gene. The DNA of the CDR3 is TGTGCCAGCTCACCACCCGGGGGGAGGGATCAGCCCCAGCATTTT. Its protein product is CASSPPGGRDQPQHF.

This rearrangement joins TRBV7-2 to TRBJ2-1; TRBD2 agrees at 10 bases. Germline-derived CDR1 and CDR2 are SGHTA and FQGNSA. The V and J ends lost 3 bases and 0 bases, in that order; junction bases with no gene match: 5. The CDR3 runs 17 residues. This CDR3 reads CASSLESGRASYNEQFF. The CDR3 coding sequence is TGTGCCAGCAGCTTGGAGAGCGGGAGGGCCTCCTACAATGAGCAGTTCTTC.

The chain employs TRBV28 and TRBJ2-5; 9 bases are shared with TRBD2. Germline trimming cut 6 bases from V and 4 bases from J; bases unmatched to any gene: 9. This CDR3 has 15 residues. Germline V gene lookup returns CDR1 MDHEN and CDR2 SYDVKM. Here the CDR3 reads CASSTVAGDLETQYF. CDR3 DNA: TGTGCCAGCAGCACGGTAGCGGGAGACCTAGAGACCCAGTACTTC.